This T cell receptor beta chain was captured in a study of T-cell reconstitution after alpha-beta-depleted transplantation in children. This clonotype was seen ten or more times. Unique molecular identifiers tagged the TCRbeta library. TCRdb reanalysed the PCR reads using MiXCR and keeps one entry per CDR3 protein. The sample contains over 70,000 distinct CDR3 sequences, more than 7% of which appear only once. Here the sequenced sample was PBMCs from the stem cell graft donor, taken from the stem cell graft. The clonotype was recovered from a human donor who donated a stem cell graft to a child with congenital amegakaryocytic thrombocytopenia.

The chain's CDR3 is CSASETGGNQPQHF. In nucleotides, the CDR3 is TGCAGTGCTAGCGAAACGGGTGGCAATCAGCCCCAGCATTTT. The chain employs TRBV20-1 and TRBJ1-5; no clear D gene. Trimming cost V 3 bases and J 2 bases, with 11 bases left between them. In germline, CDR1 is DFQATT, CDR2 SNEGSKA (reference sequence). The CDR3 spans 14 residues.